This entry describes one T cell receptor (beta chain). The record originates from a study of CD4 T cells in relation to SARS-CoV-2 and coronaviruses. Germline V gives CDR1 LGHDT, CDR2 YNNKEL (reference sequence). V was cut by 2 bases and J by 4 bases, with 9 bases left in between. The CDR3 consists of 14 residues. Generated by immunoSEQ multiplex PCR, the TCRdb table keeps only in-frame clones and is missing some. Among tens of thousands of clones listed, roughly 90% were seen once. The rearrangement links TRBV3-1 (or the pseudogene TRBV3-2) to TRBJ1-3; no clear D gene. The source of this sequence is an adult with COVID-19. Sequencing was done on a sample of memory CD4+ T cells from PBMCs. CDR3 coding DNA: TGTGCCAGCAGCCAACCGATAGGGGGAAACACCATATATTTT. This gives the protein CASSQPIGGNTIYF.